This T cell receptor (beta chain) was documented in a study of early T cells in non-severe SARS-CoV-2 infection. General study findings and limits: Matches to VDJdb favored anti-spike CD8 responses and missed private and CD4 specificities.

V was pared by 5 bases and J by 2 bases, with 14 bases between. This CDR3 spans 15 amino acids. Germline CDR1 MNHEY, CDR2 SVGAGI. This clonotype has just a few counts. Its target is unknown. cDNA molecules, individually, were tagged with unique molecular identifiers. TCRdb ran MiXCR on the 5' RACE reads and lists one entry per CDR3 protein. The sample carries almost 30,000 distinct CDR3 sequences, approximately 6% recorded once. The chain links TRBV6-5 to TRBJ2-3; either TRBD1 or TRBD2 may fit D (6 bases each). The sample was whole blood. This sequence was found in an adult who was a healthcare worker with PCR-confirmed SARS-CoV-2 infection or an uninfected control (not recorded which). The chain's CDR3 is CASSLRGAVTDTQYF. The CDR3, as DNA: TGTGCCAGCAGTCTTAGGGGGGCTGTCACAGATACGCAGTATTTT.